What follows describes a single T cell receptor beta chain. The target antigen is unknown. The sample originates from a study of CD8 T cells in ankylosing spondylitis. TCRdb used MiXCR to reprocess the 5' RACE reads, holding one entry per CDR3 protein. Of 450,000 or so distinct CDR3 sequences listed, 20% to 30% were seen once; the top ten hold about 0.92%. Study-level results: For ankylosing spondylitis blood, a TCR beta motif of eight or nine highly homologous variants appeared characteristic.

Trimming removed 4 bases from V and 0 bases from J, with 10 bases in between. The CDR3 consists of 15 residues. Per germline, CDR1 LGHDT and CDR2 YNNKEL (reference sequence). Material for sequencing was blood, either unsorted or a sorted T cell fraction (not recorded which). The TCR comes from a male donor with ankylosing spondylitis. The rearrangement links TRBV3-1 to TRBJ2-1, with a tentative D call TRBD1 (6 bases). The CDR3 sequence: CASSRDTHSYNEQFF. The CDR3 DNA is TGTGCCAGCAGCCGGGACACCCACTCCTACAATGAGCAGTTCTTC.